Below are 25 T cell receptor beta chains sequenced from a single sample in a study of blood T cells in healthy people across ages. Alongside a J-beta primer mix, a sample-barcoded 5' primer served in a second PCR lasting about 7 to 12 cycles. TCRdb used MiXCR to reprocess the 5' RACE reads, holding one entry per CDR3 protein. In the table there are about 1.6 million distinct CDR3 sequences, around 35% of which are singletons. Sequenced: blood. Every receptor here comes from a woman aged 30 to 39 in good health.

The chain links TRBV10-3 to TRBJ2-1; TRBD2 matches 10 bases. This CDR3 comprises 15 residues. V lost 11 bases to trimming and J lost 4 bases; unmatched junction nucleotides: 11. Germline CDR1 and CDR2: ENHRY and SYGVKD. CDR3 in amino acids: CASHTSGNQYNEQFF. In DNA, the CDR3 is TGTGCCTCGCATACTAGCGGGAATCAATACAATGAGCAGTTCTTC.

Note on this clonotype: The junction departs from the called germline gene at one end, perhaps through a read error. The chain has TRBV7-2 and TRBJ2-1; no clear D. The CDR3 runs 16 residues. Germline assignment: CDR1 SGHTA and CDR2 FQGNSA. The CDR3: CAGSLSFRVSYNEQFF. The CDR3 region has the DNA TGTGCCGGCAGCTTAAGTTTCCGGGTTTCCTACAATGAGCAGTTCTTC.

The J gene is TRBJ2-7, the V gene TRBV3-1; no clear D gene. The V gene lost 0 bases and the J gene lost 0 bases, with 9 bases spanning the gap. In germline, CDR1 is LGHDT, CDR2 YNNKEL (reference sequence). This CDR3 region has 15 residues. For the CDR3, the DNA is TGTGCCAGCAGCCAAGATTCGAGGAGCTCCTACGAGCAGTACTTC. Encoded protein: CASSQDSRSSYEQYF.

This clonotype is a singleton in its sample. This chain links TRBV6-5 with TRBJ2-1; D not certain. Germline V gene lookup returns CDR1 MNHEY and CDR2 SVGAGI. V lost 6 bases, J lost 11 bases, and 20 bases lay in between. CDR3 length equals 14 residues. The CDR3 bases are TGTGCCAGCAGGCGAAAAACGGCAGGATCTAAGCAGTTCTTC. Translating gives CASRRKTAGSKQFF.

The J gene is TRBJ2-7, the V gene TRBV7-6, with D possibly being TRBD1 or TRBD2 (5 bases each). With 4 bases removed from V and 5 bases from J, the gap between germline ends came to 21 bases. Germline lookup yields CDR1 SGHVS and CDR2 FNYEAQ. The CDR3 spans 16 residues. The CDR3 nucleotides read TGTGCCAGCAGCTCCCGACCCCAGGGAGCGGCCGACGAGCAGTACTTC. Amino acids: CASSSRPQGAADEQYF.

In DNA, the CDR3 is TGCAGTGCGAACCGGGACAGGGACTCCTACGAGCAGTACTTC. Protein: CSANRDRDSYEQYF. This chain uses TRBV20-1 with TRBJ2-7; 9 bases align to TRBD1. After removal of 6 bases from V and 0 bases from J, the junction contained 6 bases not matched to a gene. The CDR3 sequence is 14 residues long. The V gene's germline CDR1 is DFQATT and CDR2 SNEGSKA (reference sequence).

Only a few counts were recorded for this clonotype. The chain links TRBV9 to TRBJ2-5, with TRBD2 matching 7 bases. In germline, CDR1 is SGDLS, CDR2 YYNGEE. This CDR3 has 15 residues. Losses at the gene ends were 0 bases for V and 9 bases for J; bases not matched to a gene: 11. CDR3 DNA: TGTGCCAGCAGCGTAGAGCCTAGCGGCCATGGGGCCCAGTACTTC. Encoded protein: CASSVEPSGHGAQYF.

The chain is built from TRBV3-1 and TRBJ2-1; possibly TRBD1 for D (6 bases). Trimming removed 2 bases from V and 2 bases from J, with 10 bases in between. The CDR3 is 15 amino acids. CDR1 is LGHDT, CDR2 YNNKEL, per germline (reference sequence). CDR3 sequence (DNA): TGTGCCAGCAGCCAACGAGGGGGACCCTACAATGAGCAGTTCTTC. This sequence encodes CASSQRGGPYNEQFF.

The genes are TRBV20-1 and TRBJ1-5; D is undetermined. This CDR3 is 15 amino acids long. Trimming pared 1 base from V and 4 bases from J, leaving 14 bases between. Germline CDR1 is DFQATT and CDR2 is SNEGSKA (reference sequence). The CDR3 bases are TGCAGTGCTAGAGTGGAAGGAGAAGGGAATCAGCCCCAGCATTTT. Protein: CSARVEGEGNQPQHF.

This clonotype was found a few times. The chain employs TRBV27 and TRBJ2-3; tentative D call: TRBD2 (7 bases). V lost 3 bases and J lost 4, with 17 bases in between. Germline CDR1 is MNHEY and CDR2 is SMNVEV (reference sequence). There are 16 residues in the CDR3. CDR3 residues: CASSLIAGAPPDTQYF. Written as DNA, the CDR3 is TGTGCCAGCAGTTTGATTGCGGGGGCCCCTCCAGATACGCAGTATTTT.

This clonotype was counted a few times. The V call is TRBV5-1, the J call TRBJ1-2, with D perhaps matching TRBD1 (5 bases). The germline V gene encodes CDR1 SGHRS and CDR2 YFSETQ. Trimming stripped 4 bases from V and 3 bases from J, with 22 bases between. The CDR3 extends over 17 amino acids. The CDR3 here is CASSPEGRRGSHYGYTF. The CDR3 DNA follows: TGCGCCAGCAGCCCGGAGGGAAGACGGGGGAGTCACTATGGCTACACCTTC.

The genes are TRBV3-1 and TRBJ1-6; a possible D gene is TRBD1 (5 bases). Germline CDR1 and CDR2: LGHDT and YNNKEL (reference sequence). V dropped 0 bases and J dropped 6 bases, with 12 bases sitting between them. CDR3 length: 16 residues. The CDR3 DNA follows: TGTGCCAGCAGCCAAGACGCGGAGAGGGGTAATTCACCCCTCCACTTT. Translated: CASSQDAERGNSPLHF.

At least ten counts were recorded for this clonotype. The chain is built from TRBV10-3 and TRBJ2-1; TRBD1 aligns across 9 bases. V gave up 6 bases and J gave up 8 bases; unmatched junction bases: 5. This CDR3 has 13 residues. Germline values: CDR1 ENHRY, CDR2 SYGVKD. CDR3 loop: CAIRLTGGHEQFF. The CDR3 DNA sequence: TGTGCCATCAGGCTGACAGGGGGTCATGAGCAGTTCTTC.

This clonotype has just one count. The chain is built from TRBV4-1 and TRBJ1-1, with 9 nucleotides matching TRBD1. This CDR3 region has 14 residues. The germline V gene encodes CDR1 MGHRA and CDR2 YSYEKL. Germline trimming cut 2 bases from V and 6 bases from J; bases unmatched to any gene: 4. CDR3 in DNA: TGCGCCAGCAGCCAACGGACAGGGGACGCTGAAGCTTTCTTT. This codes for CASSQRTGDAEAFF.

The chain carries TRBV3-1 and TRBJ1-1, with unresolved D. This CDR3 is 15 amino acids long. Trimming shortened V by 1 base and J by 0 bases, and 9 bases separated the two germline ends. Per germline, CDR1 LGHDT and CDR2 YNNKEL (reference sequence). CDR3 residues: CASSQVKVLNTEAFF. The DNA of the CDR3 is TGTGCCAGCAGCCAAGTTAAGGTTCTGAACACTGAAGCTTTCTTT.

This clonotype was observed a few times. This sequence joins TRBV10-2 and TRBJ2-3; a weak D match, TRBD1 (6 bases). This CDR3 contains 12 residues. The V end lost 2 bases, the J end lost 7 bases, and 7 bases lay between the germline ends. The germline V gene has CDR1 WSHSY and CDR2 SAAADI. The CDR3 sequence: CASSERGYTQYF. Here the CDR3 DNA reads TGCGCCAGCAGTGAGAGGGGGTATACGCAGTATTTT.

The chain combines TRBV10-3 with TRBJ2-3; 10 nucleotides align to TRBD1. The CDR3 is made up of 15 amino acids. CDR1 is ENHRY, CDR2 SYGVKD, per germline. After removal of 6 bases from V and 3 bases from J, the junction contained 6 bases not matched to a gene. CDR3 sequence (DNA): TGTGCCATCAGCGGGACAGGGGAATTGACAGATACGCAGTATTTT. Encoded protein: CAISGTGELTDTQYF.

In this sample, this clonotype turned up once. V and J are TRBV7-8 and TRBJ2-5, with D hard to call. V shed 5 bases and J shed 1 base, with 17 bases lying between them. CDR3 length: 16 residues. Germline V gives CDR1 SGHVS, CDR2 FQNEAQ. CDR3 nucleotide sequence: TGTGCCAGCAGCCCTCTAGAAGGCAGGAGCCAAGAGACCCAGTACTTC. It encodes CASSPLEGRSQETQYF.

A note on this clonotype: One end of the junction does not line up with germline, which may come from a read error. DNA of the CDR3: TGCGCCAGCAGCCCGGGGACAGGGTGGTACCCTGACTTC. Translating it yields CASSPGTGWYPDF. This chain uses TRBV5-1 with TRBJ2-7; TRBD1 aligns across 9 bases. The CDR3 sequence is 13 residues long. Germline V gives CDR1 SGHRS, CDR2 YFSETQ.

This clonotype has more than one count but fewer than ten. CDR3 loop: CSASEWRMNTEAFF. For the CDR3, the DNA is TGCAGTGCTAGTGAGTGGAGAATGAACACTGAAGCTTTCTTT. This sequence joins TRBV20-1 and TRBJ1-1; D remains ambiguous. Germline V gene lookup returns CDR1 DFQATT and CDR2 SNEGSKA (reference sequence). The CDR3 length is 14 residues. V lost 3 bases to trimming and J lost 0 bases, with 11 bases between them.

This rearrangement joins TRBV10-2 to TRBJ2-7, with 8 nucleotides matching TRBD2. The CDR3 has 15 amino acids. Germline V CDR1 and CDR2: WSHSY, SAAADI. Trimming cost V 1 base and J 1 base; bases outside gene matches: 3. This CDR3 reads CASSEFGGGSYEQYF. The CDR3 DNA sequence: TGCGCCAGCAGTGAGTTTGGCGGGGGGTCCTACGAGCAGTACTTC.

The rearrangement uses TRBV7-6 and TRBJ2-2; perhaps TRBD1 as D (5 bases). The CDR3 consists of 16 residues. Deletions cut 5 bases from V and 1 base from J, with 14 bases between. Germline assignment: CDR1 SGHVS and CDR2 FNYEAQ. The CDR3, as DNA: TGTGCCAGCAGCGCCTCCCAGGGCTTGAACACCGGGGAGCTGTTTTTT. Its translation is CASSASQGLNTGELFF.

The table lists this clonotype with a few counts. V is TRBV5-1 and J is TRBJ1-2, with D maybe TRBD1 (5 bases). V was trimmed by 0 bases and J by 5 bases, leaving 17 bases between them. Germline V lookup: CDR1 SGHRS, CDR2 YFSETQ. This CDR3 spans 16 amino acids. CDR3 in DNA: TGCGCCAGCAGCTTGGATTGGGGCCGGCCCGGATATGGCTACACCTTC. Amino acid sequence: CASSLDWGRPGYGYTF.

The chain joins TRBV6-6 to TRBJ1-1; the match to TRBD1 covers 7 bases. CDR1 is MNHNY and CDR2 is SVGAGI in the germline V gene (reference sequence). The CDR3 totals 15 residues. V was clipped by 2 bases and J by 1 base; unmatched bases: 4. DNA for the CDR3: TGTGCCAGCAGTTACGGTCACAGGGGGAACACTGAAGCTTTCTTT. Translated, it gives CASSYGHRGNTEAFF.

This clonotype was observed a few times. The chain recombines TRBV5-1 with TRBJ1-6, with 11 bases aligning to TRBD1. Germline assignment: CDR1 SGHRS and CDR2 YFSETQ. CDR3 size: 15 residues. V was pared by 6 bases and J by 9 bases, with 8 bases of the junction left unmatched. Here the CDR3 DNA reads TGCGCCAGCACCCGATCCGGGACAGGGGGTTCACCCCTCCACTTT. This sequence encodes CASTRSGTGGSPLHF.